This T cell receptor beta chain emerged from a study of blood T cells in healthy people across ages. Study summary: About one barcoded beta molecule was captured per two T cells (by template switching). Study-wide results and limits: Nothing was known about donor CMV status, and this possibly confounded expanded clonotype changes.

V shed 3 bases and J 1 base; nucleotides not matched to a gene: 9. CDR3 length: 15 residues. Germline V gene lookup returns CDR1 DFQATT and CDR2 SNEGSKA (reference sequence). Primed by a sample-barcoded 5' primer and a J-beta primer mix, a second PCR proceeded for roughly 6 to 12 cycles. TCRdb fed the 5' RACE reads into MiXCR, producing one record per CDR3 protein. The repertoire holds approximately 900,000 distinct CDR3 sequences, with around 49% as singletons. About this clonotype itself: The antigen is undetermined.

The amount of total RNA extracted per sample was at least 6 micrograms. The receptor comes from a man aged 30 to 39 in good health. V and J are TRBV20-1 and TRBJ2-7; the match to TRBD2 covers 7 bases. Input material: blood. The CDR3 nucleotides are TGCAGTGCTAGGGCGCTAGCGGTGGGATCCTACGAGCAGTACTTC. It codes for CSARALAVGSYEQYF.